Below, 22 T cell receptor beta chains from the same sample are listed, as sequenced in a study of OX40 agonist ivuxolimab in advanced cancers. The repertoire was sequenced with immunoSEQ multiplex PCR; TCRdb's copy has only in-frame clones and lacks some. In the table there are 55,000 to 70,000 clones, 92% of which are singletons. This sample comprised CD4+ or CD8+ T cells sorted from blood, obtained in a trial of the OX40 agonist ivuxolimab. All receptors derive from an adult with an advanced solid tumor such as melanoma, head and neck, liver or kidney cancer.

This chain links TRBV19 with TRBJ1-5; 8 bases are shared with TRBD1. This CDR3 has 15 residues. V gave up 5 bases and J gave up 7 bases; unmatched junction bases: 10. CDR1 and CDR2 from the germline V gene are LNHDA and SQIVND (reference sequence). The DNA for the CDR3 is TGTGCCAGTAGTCTAGGGCAGGGGGCTGGGCAGCCCCAGCATTTT. This codes for CASSLGQGAGQPQHF.

This clone was observed a handful of times. The rearrangement uses TRBV6-1 and TRBJ2-2, with D perhaps matching TRBD1 or TRBD2 (5 bases each). The CDR3 spans 14 residues. V was trimmed by 1 base and J by 5 bases, leaving 8 bases between them. CDR1 MNHNS and CDR2 SASEGT come from the germline V gene. The DNA of the CDR3 is TGTGCCAGCAGTGAAGTGGGGGAAACCGGGGAGCTGTTTTTT. This encodes CASSEVGETGELFF.

The J gene is TRBJ2-7, the V gene TRBV5-6; D not certain. Germline V gives CDR1 SGHDT, CDR2 YYEEEE. This CDR3 has 13 amino acids. The V end lost 6 bases, the J end lost 1 base, and 11 bases lay between the germline ends. This chain's CDR3 is CASKLDRSYEQYF. The CDR3 DNA sequence: TGTGCCAGCAAACTTGACCGGTCCTACGAGCAGTACTTC.

V usage is TRBV5-1 and J usage is TRBJ2-7, with no clear D. The length of the CDR3 is 12 residues. Germline V gene lookup returns CDR1 SGHRS and CDR2 YFSETQ. Trimming removed 8 bases at V and 6 bases at J, with 15 bases between. This CDR3 reads CASSLSTFEQYF. CDR3 nucleotide sequence: TGCGCCAGTAGCCTTTCTACTTTCGAGCAGTACTTC.

V gene TRBV7-2 combines with J gene TRBJ2-2, with unresolved D. Trimming took 2 bases from V and 0 from J, leaving 4 bases between them. The germline V gene has CDR1 SGHTA and CDR2 FQGNSA. The CDR3 runs 14 residues. In DNA, the CDR3 is TGTGCCAGCAGCTTATTGGCGAACACCGGGGAGCTGTTTTTT. It is translated as CASSLLANTGELFF. Supplemented by reference TRBV7-2 and TRBJ2-2, the full variable domain reads GAGVSQSPSNKVTEKGKDVELRCDPISGHTALYWYRQSLGQGLEFLIYFQGNSAPDKSGLPSDRFSAERTGGSVSTLTIQRTQQEDSAVYLCASSLLANTGELFFGEGSRLTVL.

This chain connects TRBV9 to TRBJ1-1, with a weak D call TRBD1 (5 bases). The V gene's germline CDR1 is SGDLS and CDR2 YYNGEE. CDR3 length: 14 residues. Trimming stripped 0 bases from V and 6 bases from J, with 12 bases between. The CDR3 coding sequence is TGTGCCAGCAGCGTAGTTGGGGGTGGACCTGAAGCTTTCTTT. Protein: CASSVVGGGPEAFF.

V gene TRBV16 combines with J gene TRBJ2-1, with D possibly being TRBD1 (5 bases). The CDR3 loop spans 18 amino acids. Germline assignment: CDR1 KGHSY and CDR2 FQNENV. Trimming pared 3 bases from V and 8 bases from J, leaving 26 bases between. In DNA form, the CDR3 reads TGTGCCAGCAGCCAGTTTCTAACAGGTCAGGGAATCTGGGATGAGCAGTTCTTC. As protein: CASSQFLTGQGIWDEQFF.

The chain recombines TRBV27 with TRBJ2-5; D is unresolved. Trimming shortened V by 6 bases and J by 2 bases, and 13 bases separated the two germline ends. The CDR3 spans 14 residues. Germline V gene lookup returns CDR1 MNHEY and CDR2 SMNVEV (reference sequence). The CDR3 region is CASRLLVEQETQYF. CDR3 DNA: TGTGCCAGCAGACTCCTCGTTGAACAAGAGACCCAGTACTTC.

This chain connects TRBV19 to TRBJ1-1; 9 bases are a match to TRBD1. The germline gives CDR1 LNHDA, CDR2 SQIVND (reference sequence). This CDR3 contains 16 residues. V lost 0 bases to trimming and J lost 5 bases; unmatched junction nucleotides: 7. CDR3: CASSIDLGTGSTEAFF. The CDR3 DNA sequence: TGTGCCAGTAGTATAGATTTGGGGACAGGGAGTACTGAAGCTTTCTTT. Complete variable domain (other parts from reference TRBV19 and TRBJ1-1): DGGITQSPKYLFRKEGQNVTLSCEQNLNHDAMYWYRQDPGQGLRLIYYSQIVNDFQKGDIAEGYSVSREKKESFPLTVTSAQKNPTAFYLCASSIDLGTGSTEAFFGQGTRLTVV.

This clone was seen a handful of times. This rearrangement joins TRBV5-6 to TRBJ1-5; D not resolved. V shed 0 bases and J shed 0 bases, with 10 bases lying between them. The CDR3 loop spans 16 amino acids. Germline values: CDR1 SGHDT, CDR2 YYEEEE. This CDR3 is CASSLAHGNSNQPQHF. The CDR3 DNA reads TGTGCCAGCAGCTTGGCCCACGGAAATAGCAATCAGCCCCAGCATTTT.

The rearrangement links TRBV6-6 to TRBJ1-5, with a weak D call TRBD1 (6 bases). Germline V gene lookup returns CDR1 MNHNY and CDR2 SVGAGI (reference sequence). The CDR3 consists of 15 residues. Trimming cost V 5 bases and J 6 bases, with 17 bases left between them. The CDR3 DNA reads as TGTGCCAGCAGTAGCGGAGGGGGGGCGGGTCAGCCCCAGCATTTT. Its protein product is CASSSGGGAGQPQHF.

In DNA, the CDR3 is TGTGCCAGCAGCTTGGGTTTCGGGCAGCCCCAGCATTTT. It is translated as CASSLGFGQPQHF. The rearrangement uses TRBV11-2 and TRBJ1-5, with D uncertain. V dropped 3 bases and J dropped 7 bases, with 10 bases sitting between them. The CDR3 runs 13 residues. The germline V gene has CDR1 SGHAT and CDR2 FQNNGV.

The sample holds one count of this clone. The V call is TRBV10-3, the J call TRBJ2-2; possibly TRBD2 for D (6 bases). The CDR3 totals 15 residues. V gave up 3 bases and J gave up 3 bases, with 11 bases separating them. Germline V gives CDR1 ENHRY, CDR2 SYGVKD. This CDR3 reads CAISDGREDTGELFF. The CDR3 coding sequence is TGTGCCATCAGTGACGGCAGGGAGGACACCGGGGAGCTGTTTTTT.

On this clone itself: Other DNA sequences from this sample encode an identical CDR3 as well. The chain joins TRBV19 to TRBJ1-5, with a weak D call TRBD1 (6 bases). Trimming stripped 3 bases from V and 4 bases from J, with 13 bases between. CDR1 is LNHDA and CDR2 is SQIVND in the germline V gene (reference sequence). The length of the CDR3 is 15 residues. CDR3 in amino acids: CASSIFGGGNQPQHF. CDR3 DNA: TGTGCCAGTAGTATTTTCGGGGGCGGGAATCAGCCCCAGCATTTT.

This clone has a single count. The chain employs TRBV5-1 and TRBJ1-2; D not resolved. Per germline, CDR1 SGHRS and CDR2 YFSETQ. The V and J ends lost 0 bases and 4 bases respectively, with 28 bases between them. The CDR3 is made up of 20 amino acids. CDR3 nucleotide sequence: TGCGCCAGCAGCTTGGGAGGTGAACCCGCTAGGAGTTCCTCGGGCTATGGCTACACCTTC. Its translation: CASSLGGEPARSSSGYGYTF.

This clone was picked up one time. The V and J genes are TRBV5-1 and TRBJ2-3; the D gene could be TRBD1 or TRBD2 (5 bases each). The CDR3 totals 15 residues. The V end was cut by 4 bases, the J end by 5 bases, with 17 bases between. CDR1 SGHRS and CDR2 YFSETQ come from the germline V gene. Written as DNA, the CDR3 is TGCGCCAGCAGCCCCGGAACCGAGAGGGGAGATACGCAGTATTTT. This codes for CASSPGTERGDTQYF.

The CDR3 reads CASSHKTFYEQYF. In nucleotides, the CDR3 is TGTGCCAGCAGCCACAAGACCTTTTACGAGCAGTACTTC. V and J are TRBV7-9 and TRBJ2-7; D ambiguous. The V gene's germline CDR1 is SEHNR and CDR2 FQNEAQ (reference sequence). V dropped 5 bases and J dropped 4 bases, with 12 bases sitting between them. This CDR3 is 13 amino acids long.

V gene TRBV4-3 combines with J gene TRBJ1-4, with D possibly being TRBD1 (5 bases). With 0 bases removed from V and 3 bases from J, the gap between germline ends came to 14 bases. Germline V CDR1 and CDR2: LGHNA, YSLEER. This CDR3 region has 17 residues. For the CDR3, the DNA is TGCGCCAGCAGCCAAGATGGGCCCAGGGCCGCTAATGAAAAACTGTTTTTT. Amino acids: CASSQDGPRAANEKLFF.

This CDR3 is CASSQKPTANYGYTF. For the CDR3, the DNA is TGCGCCAGCAGCCAAAAACCGACAGCTAACTATGGCTACACCTTC. The chain combines TRBV4-1 with TRBJ1-2, with D possibly matching TRBD1 (5 bases). CDR1 is MGHRA, CDR2 YSYEKL, per germline. Trimming cost V 2 bases and J 0 bases, with 10 bases left between them. The CDR3 length is 15 residues.

This clone is labeled medium-sized (0.01 to 0.1%). The chain employs TRBV5-4 and TRBJ1-2; the match to TRBD1 covers 10 bases. The V gene's germline CDR1 is SGHNT and CDR2 YYREEE (reference sequence). With V trimmed by 5 bases and J by 6 bases, 7 bases remained unmatched. This CDR3 is 14 amino acids long. CDR3 nucleotides: TGTGCCAGCAGTTATCTCGGGACAGGGGATGGCTACACCTTC. Its protein is CASSYLGTGDGYTF.

By its share, this clone is large. V and J are TRBV5-1 and TRBJ2-1; D gene unclear. V lost 0 bases and J 7 bases, leaving 5 bases between the germline ends. Germline CDR1 is SGHRS and CDR2 is YFSETQ. This CDR3 spans 12 amino acids. DNA for the CDR3: TGCGCCAGCAGCTTGGAAGGGAATGAGCAGTTCTTC. Residues: CASSLEGNEQFF.

The chain combines TRBV27 with TRBJ2-1; 7 bases agree with TRBD2. The junction had 3 bases not matched to a gene; V was cut back by 3 bases and J by 1 base. The CDR3 has 15 residues. The germline V gene encodes CDR1 MNHEY and CDR2 SMNVEV (reference sequence). The DNA for the CDR3 is TGTGCCAGCAGTTTCGGGCGGGGGTCCTACAATGAGCAGTTCTTC. Its translation: CASSFGRGSYNEQFF.